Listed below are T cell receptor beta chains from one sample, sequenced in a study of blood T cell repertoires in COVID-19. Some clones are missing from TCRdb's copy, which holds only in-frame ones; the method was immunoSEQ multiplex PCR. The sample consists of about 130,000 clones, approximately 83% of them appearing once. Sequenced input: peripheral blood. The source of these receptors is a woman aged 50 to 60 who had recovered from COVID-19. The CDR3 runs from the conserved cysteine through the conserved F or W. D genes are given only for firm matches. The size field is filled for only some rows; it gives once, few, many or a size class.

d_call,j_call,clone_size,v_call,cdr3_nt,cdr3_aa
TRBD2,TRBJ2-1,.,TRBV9,TGTGCCAGCAGCTCGCAGGCCCGGGGGGGCACTGAGCAGTTCTTC,CASSSQARGGTEQFF
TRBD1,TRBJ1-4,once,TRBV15,TGTGCCACCAGCAGAGGGTTGGCAGGGGGCCAATCTAATGAAAAACTGTTTTTT,CATSRGLAGGQSNEKLFF
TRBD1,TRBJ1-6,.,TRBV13,TGTGCCAGCAGCTGGGGACAGGGGGTTTCATCCCTCCACTTT,CASSWGQGVSSLHF
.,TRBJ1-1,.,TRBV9,TGTGCCAGCAGCTCGTTATCCGGGGTGGACACTGAAGCTTTCTTT,CASSSLSGVDTEAFF
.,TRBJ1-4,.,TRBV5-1,TGCGCCAGCAGCTTTAAAGGAGGCAAGAATGAAAAACTGTTTTTT,CASSFKGGKNEKLFF
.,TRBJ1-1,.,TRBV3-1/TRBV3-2,TGTGCCAGCACCACAAATTGGAACACTGAAGCTTTCTTT,CASTTNWNTEAFF
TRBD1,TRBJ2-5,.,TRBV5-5,TGTGCCAGCAGCTCCCGGACAGGGGAAGAGACCCAGTACTTC,CASSSRTGEETQYF
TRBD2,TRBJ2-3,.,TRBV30,TGTGCCTGGAGTTGGCTCGGCGGGGGGGGAGATACGCAGTATTTT,CAWSWLGGGGDTQYF
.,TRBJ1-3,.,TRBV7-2,TGTGCCAGCAGCTTAAAAGGGGAAGGAAACACCATATATTTT,CASSLKGEGNTIYF
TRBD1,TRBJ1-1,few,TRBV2,TGTGCCAGCAGCTACAGGGGTAGGAGCACTGAAGCTTTCTTT,CASSYRGRSTEAFF
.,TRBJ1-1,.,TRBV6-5,TGTGCCAGCAGGGGGACACTAAACACTGAAGCTTTCTTT,CASRGTLNTEAFF
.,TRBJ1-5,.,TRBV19,TGTGCCAGTAGCCGTAGGGGTGCATACTATAGCAATCAGCCCCAGCATTTT,CASSRRGAYYSNQPQHF
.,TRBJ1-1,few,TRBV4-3,TGCGCCAGCAGCCAAGGTGACGCCGGGGGAGCTTTCTTT,CASSQGDAGGAFF
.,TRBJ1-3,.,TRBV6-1,TGTGCCAGCAGTGACGAGGGTGTGGGCAACACCATATATTTT,CASSDEGVGNTIYF
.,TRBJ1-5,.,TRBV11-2,TGTGCCAGCAGCCTTACAGGGAATCAGCCCCAGCATTTT,CASSLTGNQPQHF
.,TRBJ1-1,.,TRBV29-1,TGCAGCGTCGGCGGGGGTAGAGACGCTGAAGCTTTCTTT,CSVGGGRDAEAFF
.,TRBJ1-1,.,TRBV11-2,TGTGCCAGCAGTATGGCTCCGGGGAGACGGGCTTTCTTT,CASSMAPGRRAFF
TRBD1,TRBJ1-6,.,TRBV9,TGTGCCAGCAGGGGGGACAGTTCGAATTCACCCCTCCACTTT,CASRGDSSNSPLHF
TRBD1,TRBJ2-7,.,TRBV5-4,TGTGCCAGCAGCACCTGGACAGGGAAAATCTACGAGCAGTACTTC,CASSTWTGKIYEQYF
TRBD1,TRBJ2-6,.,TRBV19,TGTGCCAGTAAGGGGACAGAGACTGGGGCCAACGTCCTGACTTTC,CASKGTETGANVLTF
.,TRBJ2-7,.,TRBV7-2,TGTGCCAGCAGCCCCGCCTTCTCCCGGGCCTACGAGCAGTACTTC,CASSPAFSRAYEQYF
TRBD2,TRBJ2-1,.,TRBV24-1,TGTGCCACCAGTGATTCAGGGACTAGCGGAGCGTTGGGGCAGTTCTTC,CATSDSGTSGALGQFF
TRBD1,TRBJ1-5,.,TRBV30,TGTGCCTGGAGTGGGACAGGACTTGGGCCCCAGCATTTT,CAWSGTGLGPQHF
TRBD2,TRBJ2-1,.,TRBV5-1,TGCGCCAGCAGCAGTTATCTAGCGGGAGATGGGGAGCAGTTCTTC,CASSSYLAGDGEQFF
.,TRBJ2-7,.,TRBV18,TGTGCCAGCTCACCAGTAGGAGTCGGGTACGAGCAGTACTTC,CASSPVGVGYEQYF
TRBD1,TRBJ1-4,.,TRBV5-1,TGCGCCAGCAGCTCGGGACAGACAAATGAAAAACTGTTTTTT,CASSSGQTNEKLFF
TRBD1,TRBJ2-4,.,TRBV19,TGTGCCAGTAGGGAGAGACAGGGAGACATTCAGTACTTC,CASRERQGDIQYF
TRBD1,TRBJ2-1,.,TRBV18,TGTGCCAGCTCACGCCGAACAGGGGCGAGATCCTACAATGAGCAGTTCTTC,CASSRRTGARSYNEQFF
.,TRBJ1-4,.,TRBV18,TGTGCCAGCTCACCATCTCGAGGCAGGGTGGAGGAAAAACTGTTTTTT,CASSPSRGRVEEKLFF
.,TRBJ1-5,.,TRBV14,TGTGCCAGCAGCCAGGGCCTCGGTCGTCAGCCCCAGCATTTT,CASSQGLGRQPQHF
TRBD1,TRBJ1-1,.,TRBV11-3,TGTGCCAGCAGCATAGGGACAGGGCCGAACACTGAAGCTTTCTTT,CASSIGTGPNTEAFF